These 4 T cell receptor beta chains share one sample of origin, sequenced in a study of T cell responses to AZD1222 COVID-19 vaccine. Repertoires were generated with immunoSEQ multiplex PCR, while TCRdb's copy carries only in-frame clones and drops some. The data show some 180,000 clones, 90% to 95% seen once. Sample: peripheral blood, taken 28 days after the second AZD1222 dose. These receptors all come from an adult who received the AZD1222 COVID-19 vaccine.

This clone was detected only a few times. The chain has TRBV7-9 and TRBJ2-7, with TRBD1 matching over 8 bases. CDR3 length: 14 amino acids. Unmatched junction bases numbered 8, after V lost 5 bases and J lost 5 bases. Looked up from germline, CDR1 is SEHNR and CDR2 is FQNEAQ (reference sequence). The chain's CDR3 is CASSLRGLRDEQYF. The CDR3, as DNA: TGTGCCAGCAGCCTCAGGGGGCTGAGGGACGAGCAGTACTTC.

The J gene is TRBJ1-3, the V gene TRBV5-1, with D possibly TRBD1 on 5 matching bases. This CDR3 comprises 14 residues. The V end lost 4 bases, the J end lost 0 bases, and 8 bases lay between the germline ends. The V gene's germline CDR1 is SGHRS and CDR2 YFSETQ. In DNA, the CDR3 is TGCGCCAGCAGCACCGACAGCTCTGGAAACACCATATATTTT. This gives the protein CASSTDSSGNTIYF.

The V gene is TRBV20-1, the J gene TRBJ1-5; D is uncertain. This CDR3 spans 16 amino acids. The ends were cut back, 3 bases at V and 2 bases at J, with 17 bases in the middle. The germline gives CDR1 DFQATT, CDR2 SNEGSKA (reference sequence). The CDR3 reads CSASDRSLWGNQPQHF. The CDR3 DNA follows: TGCAGTGCTAGTGACCGGAGTCTTTGGGGCAATCAGCCCCAGCATTTT.

This chain uses TRBV2 with TRBJ1-1; D call uncertain. Germline V gives CDR1 SNHLY, CDR2 FYNNEI. CDR3 length: 17 amino acids. Between the trimmed V and J ends, which lost 3 bases and 0 bases, there was a span of 17 bases. This CDR3 reads CASSDWGEGIMNTEAFF. CDR3 nucleotides: TGTGCCAGCAGTGATTGGGGTGAAGGCATCATGAACACTGAAGCTTTCTTT. The complete variable domain, with remaining parts taken from reference TRBV2 and TRBJ1-1, reads EPEVTQTPSHQVTQMGQEVILRCVPISNHLYFYWYRQILGQKVEFLVSFYNNEISEKSEIFDDQFSVERPDGSNFTLKIRSTKLEDSAMYFCASSDWGEGIMNTEAFFGQGTRLTVV.